This T cell receptor beta chain was found in a study of T cells after yellow fever vaccination. Points from the study as a whole: Abundant clonotypes from the bulk population could have been carried over as contaminants into FACS-sorted repertoires. Peaking on day 5 versus 15, the secondary response was faster but weaker. Overlap between CD4 and CD8 compartments was detected for a small share of clonotypes.

The study made its TCR cDNA through 5'RACE template switching. That step introduced a universal primer site along with UMIs. TCRdb passed the 5' RACE reads through MiXCR, listing each CDR3 protein once. Seen here are about 320,000 distinct CDR3 sequences, around 4.5% observed once, and the top ten hold less than 20%. In this sample, this clonotype turned up many times. Its antigen is undetermined. Specimen: PBMCs, collected 15 days after the yellow fever booster vaccination. This TCR came from a man aged 18-30 years who received the YFV17D yellow fever vaccine.

CDR3 in amino acids: CASSFQMQETQYF. The CDR3 bases are TGTGCCAGCAGTTTTCAGATGCAAGAGACCCAGTACTTC. The chain has TRBV27 and TRBJ2-5; D is uncertain. V was trimmed by 3 bases and J by 2 bases, leaving 7 bases between them. This CDR3 is 13 amino acids long. Per germline, CDR1 MNHEY and CDR2 SMNVEV (reference sequence).